One T cell receptor beta chain is described in this entry. The sample originates from a study of blood T cell repertoires in COVID-19. Study-wide context: Acute and convalescent COVID-19 specimens originated in the United States, Italy and Spain. The cDNA or gDNA used as material had been derived from T cells, B-cell-depleted T cells, or PBMCs.

The V gene end was trimmed by 5 bases and the J gene end by 5 bases; junction bases not matched to a gene: 3. Germline CDR1 and CDR2: SGHTA and FQGTGA. The CDR3 covers 14 residues. Original methodology: Estimation of nucleated cell counts was performed using reference gene primer amplification. Profiled with immunoSEQ multiplex PCR; TCRdb holds only in-frame clones, not every one. Clonal size and the V and J genes are those of that table, whereas D and trimming came from the DNA. Here the sample spans about 260,000 clones, more than 75% being singletons. The source of this sequence is a middle-aged woman who had recovered from COVID-19. Material for sequencing was peripheral blood. The chain employs TRBV7-3 and TRBJ2-1, with 10 bases aligning to TRBD1. The CDR3 loop is CASSRQGAHNEQFF. As DNA, the CDR3 is TGTGCCAGCAGCCGACAGGGGGCCCACAATGAGCAGTTCTTC.